The clone carrying this T cell receptor beta chain was seen many times. What it recognizes is unknown. TCRdb re-called the reads through MiXCR, storing one row per CDR3 protein. This sample has approximately 280,000 distinct CDR3 sequences, with 22% found just once. This specimen comes from a study of T cell repertoires in cytomegalovirus infection. Broader study findings: Across the ex vivo response, the dominant clonotypes were HLA-C-restricted CMV-specific TCR beta clonotypes. Cumulated frequencies of public TCR beta families served to identify carriers of CMV plus the relevant HLA.

The CDR3 has 11 residues. V lost 3 bases to trimming and J lost 15 bases, with 12 bases between them. The germline CDR1 and CDR2 sequences are SGHTA and FQGNSA. This receptor was taken from a human donor in good health (CMV status not recorded). Some clones in this sample may be carry-over from other donors' samples. This specimen was cultured PBMCs, taken from culture after CMV antigen stimulation. This chain uses TRBV7-2 with TRBJ2-1, with D uncertain. CDR3 protein: CASSFDGYPFF. The CDR3 DNA follows: TGTGCCAGCAGCTTCGATGGTTACCCGTTCTTC.